Only a few counts were recorded for the clone carrying this TCR beta chain. Its matching antigen is unknown. The data stem from a study of T cells in Graves' hyperthyroidism and ophthalmopathy. Regarding the study as a whole: In blood, most of the thyroid clonotypes expanded above 0.001 were also present.

The V gene end was trimmed by 6 bases and the J gene end by 6 bases; junction bases not matched to a gene: 5. Per the germline V gene, CDR1 is MNHEY and CDR2 is SMNVEV (reference sequence). CDR3 length: 14 residues. The TCR beta CDR3 regions underwent amplification using RNA transcripts as the source. The HTBI primer set was used in a first-round RT-PCR of the TCR CDR3. TCRdb reprocessed the multiplex PCR reads with MiXCR, giving one entry per CDR3 protein. The sample includes roughly 300,000 distinct CDR3 sequences, 21% seen only once; the top ten take around half. Specimen: blood. The clonotype comes from a woman aged 45-60 years with Graves' hyperthyroidism. The genes are TRBV27 and TRBJ1-6, with 7 bases identical to TRBD1. The CDR3: CASRVQGVNSPLHF. Written as DNA, the CDR3 is TGTGCCAGCAGAGTGCAGGGGGTTAATTCACCCCTCCACTTT.